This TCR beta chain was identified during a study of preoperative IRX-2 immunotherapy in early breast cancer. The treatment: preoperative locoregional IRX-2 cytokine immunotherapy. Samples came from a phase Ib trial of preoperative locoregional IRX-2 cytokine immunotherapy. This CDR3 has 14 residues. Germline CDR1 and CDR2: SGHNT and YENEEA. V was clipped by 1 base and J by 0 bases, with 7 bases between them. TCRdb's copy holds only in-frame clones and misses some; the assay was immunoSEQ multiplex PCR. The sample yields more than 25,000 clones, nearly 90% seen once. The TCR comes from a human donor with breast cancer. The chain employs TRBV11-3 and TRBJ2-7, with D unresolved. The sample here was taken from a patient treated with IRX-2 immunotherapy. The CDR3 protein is CASSLGPASYEQYF. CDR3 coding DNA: TGTGCCAGCAGCTTAGGTCCGGCCTCCTACGAGCAGTACTTC.